One and the same sample provided the 30 T cell receptor beta chains below, sequenced in a study of blood T cell repertoires in COVID-19. The repertoire was sequenced with immunoSEQ multiplex PCR; TCRdb's copy has only in-frame clones and lacks some. The data hold approximately 250,000 clones, with approximately 89% observed a single time. The sample comprised peripheral blood. All receptors derive from a man aged 35-49 years with active or convalescent COVID-19.

The chain recombines TRBV5-4 with TRBJ1-6; D unresolved. The CDR3 consists of 13 residues. CDR1 SGHNT and CDR2 YYREEE come from the germline V gene (reference sequence). Trimming pared 2 bases from V and 6 bases from J, leaving 6 bases between. The CDR3 here is CASSFGSNSPLHF. In nucleotides, the CDR3 is TGTGCCAGCAGCTTCGGGTCTAATTCACCCCTCCACTTT.

This chain links TRBV10-3 with TRBJ1-6; D call uncertain. Trimming stripped 10 bases from V and 9 bases from J, with 22 bases between. CDR3 length: 15 amino acids. Germline CDR1 reads ENHRY; CDR2 reads SYGVKD. The CDR3 DNA reads TGTGCCACCAAAGCCCCCGGAACGCGGGCTTCACCCCTCCACTTT. Protein product: CATKAPGTRASPLHF.

V is TRBV6-1 and J is TRBJ2-7; TRBD1 matches 10 bases. J lost 2 bases, V lost 2 bases, and 3 bases had no gene match. The CDR3 is 15 amino acids. Germline V gene sequence: CDR1 MNHNS, CDR2 SASEGT. This chain's CDR3 is CASSERGTGAYEQYF. CDR3 sequence (DNA): TGTGCCAGCAGTGAACGTGGGACAGGGGCCTACGAGCAGTACTTC.

The rearrangement joins TRBV5-5 to TRBJ1-4, with a possible D match to TRBD1 (5 bases). CDR1 SGHKS and CDR2 YYEKEE come from the germline V gene (reference sequence). The V gene lost 4 bases and the J gene lost 11 bases, with 21 bases spanning the gap. The CDR3 consists of 15 residues. CDR3 residues: CASSPSGTREGKLFF. CDR3 sequence (DNA): TGTGCCAGCAGCCCAAGCGGGACCAGGGAGGGGAAACTGTTTTTT.

The chain employs TRBV30 and TRBJ2-5; D perhaps matches TRBD1 (5 bases). The CDR3 is 11 amino acids. Trimming removed 7 bases from V and 5 bases from J, with 11 bases in between. CDR1 and CDR2 (germline): GTSNPN, SVGIG (reference sequence). The CDR3 DNA is TGTGCCTTGACAGCCTTGGAGACCCAGTACTTC. It specifies CALTALETQYF. Full variable domain (remainder filled in from reference TRBV30 and TRBJ2-5): SQTIHQWPATLVQPVGSPLSLECTVEGTSNPNLYWYRQAAGRGLQLLFYSVGIGQISSEVPQNLSASRPQDRQFILSSKKLLLSDSGFYLCALTALETQYFGPGTRLLVL.

The CDR3 DNA follows: TGCGCCAGCAGCCAAGATGGACAGGGGGGAGATACGCAGTATTTT. It specifies CASSQDGQGGDTQYF. This rearrangement joins TRBV4-1 to TRBJ2-3; 10 bases line up with TRBD1. The CDR3 sequence is 15 residues long. J lost 5 bases, V lost 0 bases, and 2 bases had no gene match. Germline V lookup: CDR1 MGHRA, CDR2 YSYEKL.

The rearrangement joins TRBV7-9 to TRBJ1-1; D gene ambiguous. The CDR3 runs to 16 residues. Trimming took off 2 bases at V and 6 bases at J, with 19 bases between the two ends. CDR1 is SEHNR, CDR2 FQNEAQ, per germline (reference sequence). DNA for the CDR3: TGTGCCAGCAGCTTAAGTCCGGGAGGGTCCTATTCTGAAGCTTTCTTT. Translation gives CASSLSPGGSYSEAFF.

This chain uses TRBV7-2 with TRBJ2-1; D not resolved. The CDR3 has 14 amino acids. The V end was cut by 1 base, the J end by 4 bases, with 8 bases between. Germline values: CDR1 SGHTA, CDR2 FQGNSA. CDR3 bases: TGTGCCAGCAGCTTAGGGCGGTTTTACAATGAGCAGTTCTTC. It codes for CASSLGRFYNEQFF.

The rearrangement uses TRBV4-1 and TRBJ1-4; TRBD1 aligns across 7 bases. The trim removed 3 bases at V and 10 bases at J, leaving 14 bases unmatched. Germline assignment: CDR1 MGHRA and CDR2 YSYEKL. CDR3 length equals 16 residues. The CDR3 DNA reads as TGCGCCAGCAGCCACACCGAGAGGACAGGCCCTGGAAAACTGTTTTTT. Translated: CASSHTERTGPGKLFF.

The chain has TRBV28 and TRBJ1-1, with TRBD1 identical over 8 bases. This CDR3 contains 17 residues. Per germline, CDR1 MDHEN and CDR2 SYDVKM. V was clipped by 6 bases and J by 4 bases; unmatched bases: 16. CDR3 nucleotide sequence: TGTGCCAGCAGCCTGGGACAGGCTGGACTAGAGGGCACTGAAGCTTTCTTT. It codes for CASSLGQAGLEGTEAFF.

This clone was seen only a few times. The chain employs TRBV5-1 and TRBJ2-7; 8 bases match TRBD2. The CDR3 totals 14 residues. V lost 4 bases and J lost 5; bases outside the gene matches: 8. CDR1 and CDR2 (germline): SGHRS, YFSETQ. In DNA, the CDR3 is TGCGCCAGCAGCCCCGGGAGGGGATTAGACGAGCAGTACTTC. Its translation: CASSPGRGLDEQYF. The full variable domain, completed using reference TRBV5-1 and TRBJ2-7, is KAGVTQTPRYLIKTRGQQVTLSCSPISGHRSVSWYQQTPGQGLQFLFEYFSETQRNKGNFPGRFSGRQFSNSRSEMNVSTLELGDSALYLCASSPGRGLDEQYFGPGTRLTVT.

The V and J genes are TRBV15 and TRBJ1-1; possible D gene TRBD1, 6 bases. CDR3 length: 14 residues. Germline values: CDR1 LNHNV, CDR2 YYDKDF (reference sequence). V was shortened by 0 bases and J by 2 bases, with 7 bases between the two germline ends. DNA of the CDR3: TGTGCCACCAGCAGAGAAGGGGGTAACACTGAAGCTTTCTTT. Translated, it gives CATSREGGNTEAFF.

The chain is built from TRBV13 and TRBJ2-3; D gene ambiguous. Between the trimmed V and J ends, which lost 6 bases and 3 bases, there was a span of 7 bases. The CDR3 is made up of 12 amino acids. Looked up from germline, CDR1 is PRHDT and CDR2 is FYEKMQ (reference sequence). The CDR3 reads CASSGETDTQYF. CDR3 DNA: TGTGCCAGCAGTGGAGAAACAGATACGCAGTATTTT.

The chain carries TRBV5-1 and TRBJ2-6, with 8 bases lining up with TRBD1. Germline V lookup: CDR1 SGHRS, CDR2 YFSETQ. The CDR3 loop spans 16 amino acids. Germline trimming cut 4 bases from V and 2 bases from J; bases unmatched to any gene: 5. CDR3 DNA: TGCGCCAGCAGCCGCGGACAGGGAGCTGGGGCCAACGTCCTGACTTTC. Its translation is CASSRGQGAGANVLTF.

The rearrangement uses TRBV5-6 and TRBJ1-3; perhaps TRBD1 as D (5 bases). Between the trimmed V and J ends, which lost 0 bases and 3 bases, there was a span of 13 bases. The germline V gene has CDR1 SGHDT and CDR2 YYEEEE. The CDR3 sequence is 16 residues long. In DNA, the CDR3 is TGTGCCAGCAGCTTGGGGGTTGGCCAGGGTGGAAACACCATATATTTT. Amino acid sequence: CASSLGVGQGGNTIYF.

CDR3 amino acids: CASTFLRGNTDTQYF. CDR3 coding DNA: TGCGCCAGCACATTCCTTCGGGGAAACACAGATACGCAGTATTTT. The chain employs TRBV10-2 and TRBJ2-3; a weak D match, TRBD2 (5 bases). V shed 7 bases and J shed 2 bases, with 16 bases lying between them. This CDR3 region has 15 residues. Germline values: CDR1 WSHSY, CDR2 SAAADI.

The gene calls are TRBV19 and TRBJ2-5; no clear D. Trimming left V 3 bases short and J 2 bases short, with 4 bases between. This CDR3 has 12 amino acids. Per the germline V gene, CDR1 is LNHDA and CDR2 is SQIVND (reference sequence). The CDR3 region has the DNA TGTGCCAGTAGTATGCAGCAAGAGACCCAGTACTTC. As protein: CASSMQQETQYF.

This sequence joins TRBV18 and TRBJ1-2; TRBD1 might be the D (6 bases). V lost 3 bases and J lost 7, with 12 bases in between. The CDR3 runs to 13 residues. From germline, CDR1 is KGHSH and CDR2 LQKENI. CDR3 residues: CASSPPGDSGYTF. CDR3 nucleotides: TGTGCCAGCTCACCCCCAGGGGATAGTGGCTACACCTTC.

The genes are TRBV29-1 and TRBJ1-3; TRBD1 aligns across 11 bases. Unmatched junction bases numbered 5, after V lost 4 bases and J lost 0 bases. Germline CDR1 SQVTM, CDR2 ANQGSEA. CDR3 size: 16 residues. CDR3 sequence (DNA): TGCAGCGTTGGAGGGACAGGGGGATTCTCTGGAAACACCATATATTTT. Protein product: CSVGGTGGFSGNTIYF.

The V and J genes are TRBV4-2 and TRBJ2-1; D is perhaps TRBD2 (6 bases). This CDR3 comprises 15 residues. CDR1 LGHNA and CDR2 YNFKEQ come from the germline V gene. Trimming left V 4 bases short and J 0 bases short, with 10 bases between. The CDR3 region is CASSRDWDSYNEQFF. The CDR3 nucleotides are TGTGCCAGCAGCCGGGACTGGGACTCCTACAATGAGCAGTTCTTC.

The chain combines TRBV12-3 or TRBV12-4 with TRBJ2-1; D is uncertain. The CDR3 spans 13 residues. V gave up 5 bases and J gave up 4 bases, with 9 bases separating them. CDR3: CASSPSVYNEQFF. The CDR3 bases are TGTGCCAGCAGTCCCTCGGTGTACAATGAGCAGTTCTTC.

The chain combines TRBV9 with TRBJ2-3, with unresolved D. Trimming pared 4 bases from V and 9 bases from J, leaving 15 bases between. CDR3 size: 13 residues. The germline V gene encodes CDR1 SGDLS and CDR2 YYNGEE. Here the CDR3 DNA reads TGTGCCAGCAGCCCCGTCGGGTTCGGAACGCAGTATTTT. This sequence encodes CASSPVGFGTQYF.

For the CDR3, the DNA is TGTGCCAGCAGCTTAGGCCTCTCACAGGGGTCCGGCTATGGCTACACCTTC. Protein product: CASSLGLSQGSGYGYTF. The chain joins TRBV13 to TRBJ1-2; 7 bases match TRBD1. Germline-derived CDR1 and CDR2 are PRHDT and FYEKMQ (reference sequence). Trimming removed 0 bases from V and 4 bases from J; junction bases left unmatched: 11. The length of the CDR3 is 17 residues.

This sequence joins TRBV5-5 and TRBJ2-5; 12 bases agree with TRBD2. V shed 0 bases, J shed 5 bases, and the junction held 8 bases outside the gene matches. The germline CDR1 and CDR2 sequences are SGHKS and YYEKEE (reference sequence). CDR3 size: 17 residues. This chain's CDR3 is CASSLDLAGGPLETQYF. The CDR3 DNA reads as TGTGCCAGCAGCTTGGACCTAGCGGGGGGGCCCCTCGAGACCCAGTACTTC.

This clone was detected only a few times. V usage is TRBV27 and J usage is TRBJ1-1; 9 nucleotides align to TRBD1. Germline CDR1 and CDR2: MNHEY and SMNVEV (reference sequence). Trimming at V came to 0 bases and at J to 0 bases, leaving 11 bases not matched to a gene. The CDR3 has 19 amino acids. This CDR3 reads CASSLSGTGFLWMNTEAFF. As DNA, the CDR3 is TGTGCCAGCAGTTTATCGGGGACAGGGTTTCTTTGGATGAACACTGAAGCTTTCTTT.

J is TRBJ2-3 and V is TRBV7-7; 8 bases line up with TRBD2. Germline V gene data show CDR1 as SSHAT and CDR2 as FNYEAQ (reference sequence). The CDR3 has 15 amino acids. V was pared by 1 base and J by 2 bases, with 2 bases of the junction left unmatched. CDR3: CASSLGGGTTDTQYF. Here the CDR3 DNA reads TGTGCCAGCAGCTTAGGCGGGGGGACCACAGATACGCAGTATTTT.

V and J are TRBV7-6 and TRBJ2-5; tentative D call: TRBD2 (5 bases). V was clipped by 5 bases and J by 4 bases, with 14 bases between them. Germline assignment: CDR1 SGHVS and CDR2 FNYEAQ. This CDR3 comprises 14 residues. The CDR3 DNA reads TGTGCCAGCAGCCCCGCCGGCGGGCGAGAGACCCAGTACTTC. Translated, it gives CASSPAGGRETQYF.

The J gene is TRBJ1-6, the V gene TRBV5-6; 8 nucleotides agree with TRBD1. CDR1 and CDR2 (germline): SGHDT, YYEEEE. V was clipped by 4 bases and J by 6 bases; unmatched bases: 3. This CDR3 has 14 residues. The CDR3, as DNA: TGTGCCAGCAGCCCCCAGGGGGCTAATTCACCCCTCCACTTT. Translated: CASSPQGANSPLHF. The full variable domain, with the rest looked up from reference TRBV5-6 and TRBJ1-6, is DAGVTQSPTHLIKTRGQQVTLRCSPKSGHDTVSWYQQALGQGPQFIFQYYEEEERQRGNFPDRFSGHQFPNYSSELNVNALLLGDSALYLCASSPQGANSPLHFGNGTRLTVT.

To note about this clone: Other DNA sequences in this sample translate to the same CDR3. V and J are TRBV30 and TRBJ2-7; D not resolved. The CDR3 covers 11 residues. The V gene's germline CDR1 is GTSNPN and CDR2 SVGIG (reference sequence). V lost 2 bases to trimming and J lost 6 bases, with 8 bases between them. The CDR3 sequence: CAWSPSGEQYF. In DNA, the CDR3 is TGTGCCTGGAGTCCCTCGGGCGAGCAGTACTTC.

The CDR3 region is CAIARTGDTGELFF. The CDR3 region has the DNA TGTGCCATCGCTCGAACAGGGGACACCGGGGAGCTGTTTTTT. The rearrangement joins TRBV24-1 to TRBJ2-2; 7 nucleotides match TRBD1. Germline V gives CDR1 KGHDR, CDR2 SFDVKD. This CDR3 is 14 amino acids long. After removal of 11 bases from V and 3 bases from J, the junction contained 8 bases not matched to a gene.